These 5 T cell receptor beta chains were all obtained from the same sample, sequenced in a study of technical replicates of blood from a handful of donors. Method: immunoSEQ multiplex PCR; TCRdb's copy keeps in-frame clones and lacks some. The data hold fewer than 85,000 clones, with about 94% observed a single time. Sequencing was done on a sample of T cells isolated from PBMCs. These receptors were obtained from a human donor in good health.

This clone was found once. V gene TRBV29-1 combines with J gene TRBJ2-5; TRBD2 is a possible D gene (5 bases). V lost 3 bases and J 1 base, leaving 12 bases between the germline ends. This CDR3 has 14 residues. Looked up from germline, CDR1 is SQVTM and CDR2 is ANQGSEA. CDR3 nucleotide sequence: TGCAGCGTTGATGGGTCGGGATTCCAAGAGACCCAGTACTTC. Residues: CSVDGSGFQETQYF.

V gene TRBV28 combines with J gene TRBJ2-7, with 9 bases fitting TRBD2. This CDR3 has 16 amino acids. The junction had 8 bases not matched to a gene; V was cut back by 1 base and J by 4 bases. Germline CDR1 and CDR2: MDHEN and SYDVKM. This CDR3 is CASSLSVAGARYEQYF. CDR3 nucleotide sequence: TGTGCCAGCAGTTTATCGGTAGCGGGAGCAAGGTACGAGCAGTACTTC.

A single count supports this clone. The V and J genes are TRBV19 and TRBJ2-2; the D gene is possibly TRBD1 (5 bases). Germline-derived CDR1 and CDR2 are LNHDA and SQIVND (reference sequence). CDR3 size: 13 residues. Trimming stripped 3 bases from V and 5 bases from J, with 7 bases between. CDR3 bases: TGTGCCAGTAGTATTAGGGGAACCGGGGAGCTGTTTTTT. Protein: CASSIRGTGELFF.

The CDR3: CASKYSNQPQHF. DNA of the CDR3: TGTGCCAGCAAATATAGCAATCAGCCCCAGCATTTT. V and J are TRBV11-2 and TRBJ1-5; the D is unclear. Germline V gene lookup returns CDR1 SGHAT and CDR2 FQNNGV. V lost 7 bases to trimming and J lost 0 bases, with 4 bases between them. The CDR3 loop spans 12 amino acids. The variable domain in full, with the rest retrieved from reference TRBV11-2 and TRBJ1-5, is EAGVAQSPRYKIIEKRQSVAFWCNPISGHATLYWYQQILGQGPKLLIQFQNNGVVDDSQLPKDRFSAERLKGVDSTLKIQPAKLEDSAVYLCASKYSNQPQHFGDGTRLSIL.

This chain joins TRBV27 and TRBJ2-7; a weak D match, TRBD1 (6 bases). This CDR3 spans 19 amino acids. V shed 4 bases and J shed 4 bases, with 29 bases lying between them. Germline CDR1 and CDR2: MNHEY and SMNVEV (reference sequence). CDR3 coding DNA: TGTGCCAGCAGTTACCGTCGACCCTCGGGACACTCAAGACGGTACGAGCAGTACTTC. Its translation is CASSYRRPSGHSRRYEQYF.